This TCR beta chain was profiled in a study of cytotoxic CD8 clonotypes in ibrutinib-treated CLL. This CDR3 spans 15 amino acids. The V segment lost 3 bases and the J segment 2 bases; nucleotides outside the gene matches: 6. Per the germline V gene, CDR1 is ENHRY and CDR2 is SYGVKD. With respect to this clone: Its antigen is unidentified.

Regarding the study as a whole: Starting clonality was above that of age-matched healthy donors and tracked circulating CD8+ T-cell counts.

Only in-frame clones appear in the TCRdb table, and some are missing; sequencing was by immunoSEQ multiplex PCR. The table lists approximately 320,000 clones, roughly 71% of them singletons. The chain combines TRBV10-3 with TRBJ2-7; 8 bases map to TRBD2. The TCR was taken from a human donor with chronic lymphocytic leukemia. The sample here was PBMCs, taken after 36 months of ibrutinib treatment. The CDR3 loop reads CAISESSGQAYEQYF. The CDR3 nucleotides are TGTGCCATCAGTGAATCTAGCGGGCAAGCCTACGAGCAGTACTTC.